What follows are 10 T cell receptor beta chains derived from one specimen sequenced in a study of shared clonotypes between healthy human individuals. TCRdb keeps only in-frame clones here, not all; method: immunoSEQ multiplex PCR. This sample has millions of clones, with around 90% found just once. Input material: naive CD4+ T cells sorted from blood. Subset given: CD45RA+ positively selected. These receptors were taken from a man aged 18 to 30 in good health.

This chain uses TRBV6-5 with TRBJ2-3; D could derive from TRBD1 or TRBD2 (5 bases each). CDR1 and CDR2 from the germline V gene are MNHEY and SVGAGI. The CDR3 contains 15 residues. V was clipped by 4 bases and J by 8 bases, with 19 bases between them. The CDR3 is CASSLWGTAAGTQYF. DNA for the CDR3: TGTGCCAGCAGTTTATGGGGGACCGCCGCAGGTACGCAGTATTTT.

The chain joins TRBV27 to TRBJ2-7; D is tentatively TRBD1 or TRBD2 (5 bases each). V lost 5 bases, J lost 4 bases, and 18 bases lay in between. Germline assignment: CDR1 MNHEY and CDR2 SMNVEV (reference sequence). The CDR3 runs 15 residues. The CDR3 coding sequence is TGTGCCAGCAGTCCTATTGGGACGGAGGTTTACGAGCAGTACTTC. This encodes CASSPIGTEVYEQYF.

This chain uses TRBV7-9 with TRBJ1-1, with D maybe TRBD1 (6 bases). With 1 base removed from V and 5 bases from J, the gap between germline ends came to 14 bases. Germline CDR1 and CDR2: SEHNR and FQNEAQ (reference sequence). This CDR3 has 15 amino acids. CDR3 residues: CASSLGGAGTTEAFF. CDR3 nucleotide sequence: TGTGCCAGCAGCTTAGGGGGGGCTGGAACGACTGAAGCTTTCTTT. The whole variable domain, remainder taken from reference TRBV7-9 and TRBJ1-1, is DTGVSQNPRHKITKRGQNVTFRCDPISEHNRLYWYRQTLGQGPEFLTYFQNEAQLEKSRLLSDRFSAERPKGSFSTLEIQRTEQGDSAMYLCASSLGGAGTTEAFFGQGTRLTVV.

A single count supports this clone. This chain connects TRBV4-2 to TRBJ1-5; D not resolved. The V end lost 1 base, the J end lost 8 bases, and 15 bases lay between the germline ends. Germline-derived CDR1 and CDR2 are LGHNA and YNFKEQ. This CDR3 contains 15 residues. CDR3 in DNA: TGTGCCAGCAGCCAAGGGGCGACGCGGCAGGAGCCCCAGCATTTT. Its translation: CASSQGATRQEPQHF.

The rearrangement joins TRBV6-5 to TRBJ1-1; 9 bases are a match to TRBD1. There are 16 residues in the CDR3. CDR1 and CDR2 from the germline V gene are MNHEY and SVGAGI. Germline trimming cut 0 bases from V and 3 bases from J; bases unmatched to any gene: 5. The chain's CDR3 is CASSYSGTGWDTEAFF. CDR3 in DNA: TGTGCCAGCAGTTACTCAGGGACAGGGTGGGACACTGAAGCTTTCTTT.

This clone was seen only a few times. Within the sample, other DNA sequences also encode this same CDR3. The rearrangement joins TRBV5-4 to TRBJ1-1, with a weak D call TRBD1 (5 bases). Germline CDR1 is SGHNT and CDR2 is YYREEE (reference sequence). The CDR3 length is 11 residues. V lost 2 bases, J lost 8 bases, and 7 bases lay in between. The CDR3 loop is CASSFDREAFF. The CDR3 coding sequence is TGTGCCAGCAGCTTTGACAGAGAAGCTTTCTTT.

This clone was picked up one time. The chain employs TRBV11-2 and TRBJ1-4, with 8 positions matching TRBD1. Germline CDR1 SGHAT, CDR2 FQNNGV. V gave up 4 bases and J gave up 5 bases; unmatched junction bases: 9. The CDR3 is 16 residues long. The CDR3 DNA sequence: TGTGCCAGCAGCTCATCCGGGACAGGCATAAATGAAAAACTGTTTTTT. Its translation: CASSSSGTGINEKLFF.

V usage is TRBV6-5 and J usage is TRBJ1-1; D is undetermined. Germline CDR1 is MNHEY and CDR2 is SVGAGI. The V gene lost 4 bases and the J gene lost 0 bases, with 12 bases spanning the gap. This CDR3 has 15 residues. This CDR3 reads CASSFARTLNTEAFF. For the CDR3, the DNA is TGTGCCAGCAGTTTTGCGAGAACCTTGAACACTGAAGCTTTCTTT.

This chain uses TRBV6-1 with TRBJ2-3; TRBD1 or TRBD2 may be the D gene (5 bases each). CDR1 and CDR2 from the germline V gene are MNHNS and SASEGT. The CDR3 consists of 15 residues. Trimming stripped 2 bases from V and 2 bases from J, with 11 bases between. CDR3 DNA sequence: TGTGCCAGCAGTGAACAGGGCCGGGACACAGATACGCAGTATTTT. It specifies CASSEQGRDTDTQYF.

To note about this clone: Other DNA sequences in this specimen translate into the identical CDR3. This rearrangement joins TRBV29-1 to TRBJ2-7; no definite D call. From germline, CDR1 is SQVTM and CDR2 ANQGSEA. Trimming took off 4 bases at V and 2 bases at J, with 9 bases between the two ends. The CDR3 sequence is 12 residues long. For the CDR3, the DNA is TGCAGCGTTGCCGTTGGGACCTACGAGCAGTACTTC. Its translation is CSVAVGTYEQYF.